The entry below gives a single TCR beta chain sequence along with its context. Its antigen remains undetermined. No base quality values were provided; no much bigger clone lies one nucleotide off. As encoded in the germline V gene (reference sequence), CDR1 is GTSNPN while CDR2 is SVGIG. The CDR3 contains 12 residues, cysteine and phenylalanine counted. The kept DNA is CDR3 alone, 36 bases in frame from the first base. The junction shows trimming of 1 base on V and 5 bases on J, plus 6 bases between the germline ends. In total, over 600 healthy bone marrow donors made up the cohort. All cohort members were sampled while nominally healthy, although unrecorded immune exposures were likely present. The donor was CMV seropositive and was included in the group of approximately 300 seropositive cohort members. Each donor provided a peripheral blood sample, and peripheral blood mononuclear cells were used for TCR beta sequencing. Genomic DNA extraction from the blood cell samples was performed with the Qiagen DNeasy Blood Extraction Kit.

The data stem from a study of cytomegalovirus exposure and HLA in healthy donors (dated by TCRdb to 2016 to 2017). Concerning the study at large: An earlier analysis of 587 of the donors reported 276 Gb of sequence data and about 120 million unique TCR beta sequences obtained from roughly 180 million T cells. Roughly 290 gigabases of sequencing data and roughly 80 million unique TCR sequences made up an early release that covered 500 to 700 HLA-typed donors. The study used immunosequencing to profile the T cell repertoires of approximately 690 subjects and linked those repertoires to cytomegalovirus serostatus. Every discovery cohort repertoire had been produced on one sequencing platform. To predict cytomegalovirus infection status, the study combined high-throughput TCR immunosequencing, statistical association of individual TCRs with disease status, and machine learning. Of the roughly 400 genotyped donors, approximately 83% fell in the genetic ancestry cluster associated with self-reported Caucasian donors. On average, roughly 250,000 unique TCR beta nucleotide sequences were sequenced per donor among 350 to 400 genotyped donors of the cohort, with roughly a sixth of those sequences being non-productive. The later analysis used no new phenotypic data to find candidate immune exposures, relying instead on TCR beta sequences and their occurrence across donors. Typing coverage varied by locus: about 620-630 donors for A, B, C, DRB1 and DQB1; more than 500 for DQA1; over 600 for DPA1; roughly 450 for DPB1. The study aimed to test whether cataloging public T cell receptors could reveal signatures of past pathogen exposure. A later genetic analysis used genome-wide SNP genotypes for about 65% of the roughly 700 donors, treating that subset as a discovery cohort. An earlier analysis of fewer than 750 of the donors used high-throughput TCR beta sequencing to judge whether each TCR beta V gene segment behaved as functional or pseudogenic. Because of strong linkage in the cohort, 4 to 6 DR-DQ haplotypes were treated as single units for association and clustering. In a later analysis, previously published TCR beta repertoires from several hundred donors were re-analyzed and high-resolution HLA genotyping was added so that TCR occurrence patterns could be studied. Alongside the repertoire data, information on donor age, sex, ethnicity and CMV serostatus was compiled. A separate validation cohort of roughly 130 different subjects was used in addition to the 666-subject first cohort. Class I and class II HLA loci were covered by the typing at four-digit resolution. What the study reported, not specific to this receptor: Compared with equally common non-associated chains, HLA-associated TCR beta chains in a later analysis were more clonally expanded and had lower generation probabilities. Most TCR sequences were observed very rarely across donors, whereas some public TCRs were present in many individuals. Linkage disequilibrium might explain the correlated functional status among segregating V segments, but an unknown experimental factor could not be ruled out. A later analysis reported that several top co-occurrence clusters appeared linked to parvovirus B19, influenza, CMV and Epstein-Barr virus. A cluster of highly shared sequence variants was judged likely to represent a technical artifact of the sequencing pipeline. In a later analysis, TCR association rates were found to vary across HLA loci, with the most associated TCRs seen for DRB1 alleles and the fewest for HLA-C alleles. The only immune exposure information available for the cohort was CMV serostatus. Because some donors lacked HLA typing at each locus, the association tests relied only on the typed subset. When HLA alleles, especially DR and DQ, strongly co-occurred, TCR associations were difficult to assign to individual alleles. The authors suggested that the approach could potentially be extended to other disease states and immunological phenotypes. According to a later genetic analysis, donors in an Asian-associated ancestry cluster had fewer N-insertions in productive TCRs than the roughly 700-donor mean. A later genetic analysis associated a missense DCLRE1C variant with V-gene and J-gene trimming of TCR beta chains, and an independent cohort replicated the association. The classifier was reported to diagnose cytomegalovirus status with high specificity and sensitivity in both the original cohort and the validation cohort. A further reported finding was that TCR beta sequences accurately predicted the HLA-A and HLA-B alleles for most subjects in the first cohort. A few of the identified cytomegalovirus-associated TCR beta chains were confirmed in vitro to be specific for cytomegalovirus antigens. Because the 87-base-pair reads could not distinguish some IMGT-functional V segments, including TRBV6-2 and TRBV6-3, those segments were excluded. In a later analysis, some 18,000 TCR beta sequences were associated with specific HLA alleles at a false discovery rate of 0.05. Broadly in line with IMGT annotations, most TCR beta V segments showed up in productive rearrangements about 87% or about 30% of the time in an earlier analysis of under 700 of the donors. In this cohort, only TCR beta chains were sequenced, and detectable features were limited by the absence of alpha or paired-chain data. A total of about 180 TCR beta chains were listed by the study as associated with cytomegalovirus. Most CMV-associated TCR beta chains appeared to be HLA-restricted in a later analysis, and the HLA associations seemed to be driven largely by CMV exposure. The presence/absence analyses assumed that sequencing depth was roughly uniform across donors, and that assumption may not be true. Over 15 rarely observed V segments, including chromosome 9 orphons, were excluded from the earlier analysis of approximately 500 of the donors because counts were too low.

Libraries were made using the immunoSEQ multiplex PCR assay. For the multiplex PCR, a mixture combining 60 forward primers for TCR Vbeta segments and 13 reverse primers for TCR Jbeta segments was used. Amplification of the CDR3 region of rearranged TCR beta genes was performed with a multiplex PCR assay on genomic DNA. Amplified TCR beta libraries were sequenced as 87-base-pair reads on the Illumina HiSeq System. In the authors' own workflow: A later analysis tallied roughly 78 million unique TCR beta chains across the 666 repertoires, and around 9.9 million of those chains were shared by two or more donors. Raw reads were error-corrected and collapsed into unique sequences with a nearest-neighbor algorithm that merged closely related sequences to remove PCR and sequencing errors. To assign V, D and J gene segments, CDR3 sequences were aligned to IMGT reference sequences. Each retained sequence needed at least a six-nucleotide match to both a V gene segment and a J gene segment. A rearrangement counted as productive if the CDR3 had no stop codons and remained in frame with V and J, and every other rearrangement counted as non-productive. CDR3 was defined by IMGT convention, running from the second conserved V-encoded cysteine to the conserved J-encoded phenylalanine. Sequences without an unambiguous match to a single V gene segment were excluded from the earlier analysis of about 600 of the donors. An earlier analysis of several hundred of the donors classified V segments as functional when productive rearrangements were above 56.7% and as segregating when the standard deviation between donors was above 5%. A statistical classification framework was built for diagnosing cytomegalovirus status from the catalog of TCR beta chain sequences. A later analysis assigned V and J genes by comparing TCR nucleotide sequences with IMGT/GENE-DB human TR gene sequences. A later analysis assigned CDR3 sequences and most-parsimonious VDJ recombination scenarios with the TCRdist pipeline. In a later analysis, each TCR beta chain was defined by its CDR3 amino acid sequence together with its V-gene family, and reads lacking a unique V-gene family were excluded. In a later analysis, around 650 highly shared, low-generation-probability nucleotide sequences were removed to address suspected cross-contamination and a sequencing artifact. For each public chain, a later analysis derived a clonal expansion index from normalized ranks of inferred template counts within each repertoire. Generation probabilities in a later analysis came from a VDJ recombination model fitted to out-of-frame rearrangements, and those results were checked against IGoR. In a later analysis, hypergeometric tests were used to score TCR-TCR, TCR-HLA and TCR-CMV co-occurrence, with a repertoire-size bias correction applied to TCR pairs. False discovery rates were estimated in a later analysis by permuting HLA or CMV assignments 20 times. In a later analysis, co-occurring TCRs were grouped using DBSCAN, with TCRdist sequence similarity added in when clustering inside HLA-allele-positive subsets. Co-occurrence clustering excluded repertoires with fewer than 30,000 or more than 120,000 public chains, plus five with anomalous nucleotide sharing. TCRdb provides this immuneACCESS table in a form limited to in-frame rearrangements. Some clones are lacking; in checked studies, under half of them reflect an unresolved V gene, and why the rest are absent is not known. The V and J calls and clone size come from that table; D and trimming were worked out from the DNA. Within this sample are roughly 170,000 clones, with about three quarters of them counted one time only. Of the sample, approximately 1.5% is held by the ten largest clones.

The receptor chain draws on TRBV30 and TRBJ1-5; there is no confident call for the D gene. This TCR was sampled from a woman aged 25 to 45 in good health and CMV-seropositive. Sequences were obtained from PBMCs. CDR3 region: CAWSAGYQPQHF. The DNA sequence is given as TGTGCCTGGAGTGCGGGGTATCAGCCCCAGCATTTT.